Following are 16 T cell receptor beta chains from one sample sequenced in a study of blood T cell repertoires in COVID-19. Method: immunoSEQ multiplex PCR; TCRdb's copy keeps in-frame clones and lacks some. Counted here are approximately 15,000 clones, approximately 92% occurring once; the ten biggest clones make up about 15%. Sequences were obtained from peripheral blood. The origin of the receptors is a middle-aged man with active COVID-19.

The chain carries TRBV7-2 and TRBJ2-1; D may be TRBD2 (6 bases). CDR3 length: 15 amino acids. The V end lost 5 bases, the J end lost 3 bases, and 14 bases lay between the germline ends. Germline values: CDR1 SGHTA, CDR2 FQGNSA. The CDR3 region is CASSRGSGLYNEQFF. The CDR3 DNA is TGTGCCAGCAGCAGGGGTAGCGGCCTCTACAATGAGCAGTTCTTC.

V gene TRBV7-9 combines with J gene TRBJ2-3; D unresolved. CDR1 and CDR2 from the germline V gene are SEHNR and FQNEAQ (reference sequence). The CDR3 spans 14 residues. The ends were cut back, 3 bases at V and 0 bases at J, with 7 bases in the middle. CDR3 nucleotides: TGTGCCAGCAGCTTTGGGCAGAGCACAGATACGCAGTATTTT. Its protein product is CASSFGQSTDTQYF.

V is TRBV18 and J is TRBJ2-7; 8 nucleotides agree with TRBD1. The length of the CDR3 is 16 residues. J lost 0 bases, V lost 3 bases, and 7 bases had no gene match. CDR1 and CDR2 (germline): KGHSH, LQKENI. In DNA, the CDR3 is TGTGCCAGCTCACCGACAGGGGTCAAACTCTCCTACGAGCAGTACTTC. Translation gives CASSPTGVKLSYEQYF.

This rearrangement joins TRBV4-2 to TRBJ2-7; 8 nucleotides agree with TRBD2. The CDR3 sequence is 15 residues long. Losses at the gene ends were 0 bases for V and 1 base for J; bases not matched to a gene: 2. CDR1 LGHNA and CDR2 YNFKEQ come from the germline V gene. In DNA, the CDR3 is TGTGCCAGCAGCCAAGATAAGCGGGGGTCCTACGAGCAGTACTTC. As protein: CASSQDKRGSYEQYF.

The rearrangement uses TRBV2 and TRBJ2-1; a possible D gene is TRBD2 (6 bases). The germline V and J ends were trimmed by 3 bases and 15 bases, with 15 bases remaining between them. This CDR3 has 12 amino acids. Germline assignment: CDR1 SNHLY and CDR2 FYNNEI. This chain's CDR3 is CASSEGGAFGFF. As DNA, the CDR3 is TGTGCCAGCAGTGAGGGCGGGGCGTTCGGGTTCTTC.

The V call is TRBV19, the J call TRBJ2-1; D perhaps matches TRBD1 (6 bases). Germline V CDR1 and CDR2: LNHDA, SQIVND (reference sequence). There are 12 residues in the CDR3. Trimming left V 4 bases short and J 14 bases short, with 15 bases between. CDR3 DNA sequence: TGTGCCAGTAGTACCCGGGGACATGGGGAGTTCTTC. Its protein product is CASSTRGHGEFF.

V usage is TRBV19 and J usage is TRBJ1-5; D is perhaps TRBD1 (6 bases). Trimming pared 3 bases from V and 2 bases from J, leaving 14 bases between. The CDR3 is 16 residues long. In germline, CDR1 is LNHDA, CDR2 SQIVND (reference sequence). The CDR3 DNA reads as TGTGCCAGTAGTATTGGGGGCCTCCTCGGCAATCAGCCCCAGCATTTT. Translating it yields CASSIGGLLGNQPQHF.

The chain carries TRBV7-8 and TRBJ2-1, with D unresolved. The germline V gene has CDR1 SGHVS and CDR2 FQNEAQ. The CDR3 consists of 15 residues. The V end was cut by 5 bases, the J end by 0 bases, with 11 bases between. CDR3 amino acids: CASSPYTGSYNEQFF. Written as DNA, the CDR3 is TGTGCCAGCAGCCCATACACGGGCTCCTACAATGAGCAGTTCTTC.

This sequence joins TRBV30 and TRBJ1-2; tentatively, D is TRBD1 (6 bases). The CDR3 consists of 12 residues. The V end lost 7 bases, the J end lost 5 bases, and 14 bases lay between the germline ends. The germline V gene encodes CDR1 GTSNPN and CDR2 SVGIG (reference sequence). The CDR3 region is CASSQGWYGYTF. In nucleotides, the CDR3 is TGTGCCTCGTCACAGGGATGGTATGGCTACACCTTC.

The rearrangement uses TRBV10-3 and TRBJ2-5; 13 nucleotides line up with TRBD2. V lost 5 bases to trimming and J lost 5 bases; unmatched junction nucleotides: 5. The length of the CDR3 is 15 residues. The germline V gene has CDR1 ENHRY and CDR2 SYGVKD. The CDR3 region has the DNA TGTGCCATCAGTCCGGGACTAGCGGGAAGGGAGACCCAGTACTTC. Amino acid sequence: CAISPGLAGRETQYF.

The CDR3 is CASSYRQVTTDTQYF. In DNA form, the CDR3 reads TGTGCCAGCAGCTACAGACAGGTTACCACAGATACGCAGTATTTT. The rearrangement joins TRBV7-9 to TRBJ2-3, with a tentative D call TRBD1 (6 bases). The CDR3 extends over 15 amino acids. Germline V CDR1 and CDR2: SEHNR, FQNEAQ (reference sequence). V lost 4 bases and J 2 bases, leaving 13 bases between the germline ends.

This clone has a handful of counts. This sequence joins TRBV21-1 and TRBJ2-2; the table's D call TRBD2 went unverified against the DNA. TRBV21-1 is an annotated pseudogene. The length of the CDR3 is 17 residues. The CDR3 region is CASSKVSGCHPPGELFF. CDR3 nucleotide sequence: TGTGCCAGCAGCAAAGTTTCGGGGTGTCACCCCCCCGGGGAGCTGTTTTTT.

This chain connects TRBV27 to TRBJ2-1, with D maybe TRBD1 (5 bases). Deletions cut 0 bases from V and 10 bases from J, with 13 bases between. CDR1 and CDR2 from the germline V gene are MNHEY and SMNVEV (reference sequence). This CDR3 has 14 amino acids. CDR3 amino acids: CASSLSQGLGEQFF. CDR3 in DNA: TGTGCCAGCAGTTTATCTCAGGGTTTGGGGGAGCAGTTCTTC.

The rearrangement links TRBV5-1 to TRBJ2-1, with TRBD1 matching over 9 bases. Per the germline V gene, CDR1 is SGHRS and CDR2 is YFSETQ. V lost 4 bases and J lost 9; bases outside the gene matches: 8. The length of the CDR3 is 14 residues. This chain's CDR3 is CASSRRTGEVEQFF. For the CDR3, the DNA is TGCGCCAGCAGCCGACGGACAGGGGAGGTTGAGCAGTTCTTC.

In DNA, the CDR3 is TGTGCCAGCAGCAAAGTCGAGGGAGGGTACAATGAGCAGTTCTTC. Protein product: CASSKVEGGYNEQFF. The chain recombines TRBV21-1 with TRBJ2-1; TRBD2 is the table's D call and was not checked against the DNA. TRBV21-1 is termed a pseudogene. The CDR3 runs 15 residues.

This chain joins TRBV7-2 and TRBJ2-7, with 15 bases that match TRBD2. The CDR3 runs 18 residues. V trimming: 3 bases; J trimming: 6 bases; junction bases outside the gene matches: 12. Germline CDR1 reads SGHTA; CDR2 reads FQGNSA. The CDR3 bases are TGTGCCAGCAGCTTCGGGACTAGCGGGAGGAGGCTTGGTTCCGAGCAGTACTTC. It yields the protein CASSFGTSGRRLGSEQYF.